What follows are 32 T cell receptor beta chains derived from one specimen sequenced in a study of blood T cells in healthy people across ages. Alongside a J-beta primer mix, a sample-barcoded 5' primer served in a second PCR lasting about 7 to 12 cycles. MiXCR, run by TCRdb on the 5' RACE reads, gives a single entry per CDR3 protein. Here the sample spans about 2 million distinct CDR3 sequences, approximately 50% being singletons. Sequenced input: blood. The source of these receptors is a woman aged 40 to 55 in good health.

The CDR3 sequence: CASSYSTSGAWRQFF. The CDR3 DNA reads as TGTGCCAGCAGTTACTCGACCTCCGGGGCCTGGAGGCAGTTCTTC. This sequence joins TRBV6-2 or TRBV6-3 and TRBJ2-1; D might be TRBD1 or TRBD2, each matching 5 bases. CDR1 is MNHEY and CDR2 is SVGEGT in the germline V gene. The CDR3 spans 15 residues. Trimming removed 0 bases at V and 12 bases at J, with 18 bases between.

This rearrangement joins TRBV11-1 to TRBJ2-7; possible D gene TRBD2, 6 bases. This CDR3 comprises 19 residues. Germline assignment: CDR1 SGHAT and CDR2 FQDESV (reference sequence). The V and J ends lost 3 bases and 0 bases respectively, with 24 bases between them. The DNA of the CDR3 is TGTGCCAGCAGCTTTGAGTTTCCCGGGACTCCCCAAGCCTCCTACGAGCAGTACTTC. Its protein product is CASSFEFPGTPQASYEQYF.

This clonotype was observed a few times. The chain uses TRBV14 and TRBJ1-2; 7 positions agree with TRBD1. The CDR3 spans 14 residues. The V segment lost 0 bases and the J segment 3 bases; nucleotides outside the gene matches: 1. Germline-derived CDR1 and CDR2 are SGHDN and FVKESK. DNA of the CDR3: TGTGCCAGCAGCCAAGACGGGACAGACTATGGCTACACCTTC. This codes for CASSQDGTDYGYTF.

The sample holds a few counts of this clonotype. The chain joins TRBV20-1 to TRBJ2-7, with D possibly being TRBD2 (7 bases). The V and J ends lost 6 bases and 3 bases respectively, with 21 bases between them. CDR1 is DFQATT, CDR2 SNEGSKA, per germline (reference sequence). This CDR3 region has 15 residues. The chain's CDR3 is CSALGPAGAFYEQYF. CDR3 in DNA: TGCAGTGCCCTAGGGCCGGCGGGGGCTTTCTACGAGCAGTACTTC.

The rearrangement joins TRBV6-2 or TRBV6-3 to TRBJ1-2, with D uncertain. Looked up from germline, CDR1 is MNHEY and CDR2 is SVGEGT. This CDR3 spans 13 amino acids. With 2 bases removed from V and 5 bases from J, the gap between germline ends came to 9 bases. The CDR3 protein is CASSYRQSYGYTF. In DNA form, the CDR3 reads TGTGCCAGCAGTTACCGGCAGTCGTATGGCTACACCTTC.

This clonotype was detected a few times. The chain uses TRBV10-2 and TRBJ2-1; TRBD2 matches at 9 bases. Germline V gives CDR1 WSHSY, CDR2 SAAADI. This CDR3 is 13 amino acids long. Trimming cost V 4 bases and J 10 bases; bases outside gene matches: 5. In nucleotides, the CDR3 is TGCGCCAGCAGTGGCGGGGGGGCCCGGGAGCAGTTCTTC. Translating it yields CASSGGGAREQFF.

This CDR3 reads CASSPPLTGAVETQYF. CDR3 nucleotides: TGTGCCAGCAGTCCCCCCCTAACGGGGGCGGTGGAGACCCAGTACTTC. This chain joins TRBV28 and TRBJ2-5; D is tentatively TRBD1 or TRBD2 (6 bases each). This CDR3 has 16 residues. Trimming removed 5 bases at V and 5 bases at J, with 21 bases between. Germline lookup yields CDR1 MDHEN and CDR2 SYDVKM.

In the case of this clonotype: The junction and the germline gene differ at one end; a read error may be behind it. The V and J genes are TRBV3-1 and TRBJ2-4; possibly TRBD1 or TRBD2 for D (6 bases each). The CDR3 loop spans 19 amino acids. The germline CDR1 and CDR2 sequences are LGHDT and YNNKEL (reference sequence). CDR3 sequence reads: CASSEEGGNYRGPKDIQYF. CDR3 in DNA: TGTGCCAGCAGCGAAGAGGGCGGAAATTATCGGGGGCCCAAAGACATTCAGTACTTC.

The chain is built from TRBV14 and TRBJ2-1; D is possibly TRBD1 or TRBD2 (5 bases each). Per germline, CDR1 SGHDN and CDR2 FVKESK. The CDR3 is 17 amino acids. Trimming pared 0 bases from V and 4 bases from J, leaving 16 bases between. DNA for the CDR3: TGTGCCAGCAGCCAAGATTTCTTTGGGACGGCATACAATGAGCAGTTCTTC. Protein: CASSQDFFGTAYNEQFF.

The chain joins TRBV28 to TRBJ2-7, with a weak D call TRBD1 (7 bases). CDR1 and CDR2 (germline): MDHEN, SYDVKM. The CDR3 loop spans 14 amino acids. The V end was cut by 6 bases, the J end by 4 bases, with 16 bases between. The CDR3 bases are TGTGCCAGCAGGGGAGGTAGGGGGCAGTACGAGCAGTACTTC. It is translated as CASRGGRGQYEQYF.

V is TRBV6-2 or TRBV6-3 and J is TRBJ2-1, with 8 positions matching TRBD1. The CDR3 extends over 14 amino acids. V lost 3 bases, J lost 7 bases, and 5 bases stayed unmatched. Per the germline V gene, CDR1 is MNHEY and CDR2 is SVGEGT. CDR3 in DNA: TGTGCCAGCAGTTATCGACAGGGGCGAAATGAGCAGTTCTTC. Amino acid sequence: CASSYRQGRNEQFF.

This clonotype occurred a few times. This chain uses TRBV4-3 with TRBJ1-2; D gene uncertain. Trimming took off 1 base at V and 4 bases at J, with 13 bases between the two ends. The germline V gene has CDR1 LGHNA and CDR2 YSLEER. The CDR3 totals 15 residues. The CDR3 bases are TGCGCCAGCAGCCAAGGGGCAGGAGAGCTCTATGGCTACACCTTC. It translates to CASSQGAGELYGYTF.

In this sample, this clonotype turned up a few times. At one of its ends the junction is not consistent with the germline gene, which may arise from a read error. CDR3 amino acids: CGVEVPGQSYEQYF. The CDR3 coding sequence is TGCGGCGTTGAAGTCCCCGGACAGTCCTACGAGCAGTACTTC. The genes are TRBV29-1 and TRBJ2-7; D possibly corresponds to TRBD1 (6 bases). The CDR3 loop spans 14 amino acids. CDR1 is SQVTM, CDR2 ANQGSEA, per germline.

This chain uses TRBV12-3 or TRBV12-4 with TRBJ2-4; 7 bases match TRBD2. The CDR3 totals 14 residues. V dropped 4 bases and J dropped 5; count of bases not matched to a gene: 5. Here the CDR3 DNA reads TGTGCCAGCAGTTACACTAGCGTCCAAAACATTCAGTACTTC. Encoded protein: CASSYTSVQNIQYF.

This clonotype was observed a handful of times. The V call is TRBV20-1, the J call TRBJ2-5; D perhaps matches TRBD1 (5 bases). CDR1 DFQATT and CDR2 SNEGSKA come from the germline V gene (reference sequence). CDR3 size: 13 residues. Deletions cut 6 bases from V and 0 bases from J, with 11 bases between. In nucleotides, the CDR3 is TGCAGTGCAGATCCAGGGAACCAAGAGACCCAGTACTTC. Amino acids: CSADPGNQETQYF.

In its sample, this clonotype was seen a few times. The V call is TRBV7-2, the J call TRBJ2-7; D is unresolved. CDR1 and CDR2 from the germline V gene are SGHTA and FQGNSA. The ends were cut back, 3 bases at V and 6 bases at J, with 6 bases in the middle. The CDR3 has 11 amino acids. This chain's CDR3 is CASSFLAEQYF. The CDR3, as DNA: TGTGCCAGCAGCTTTCTGGCCGAGCAGTACTTC.

This clonotype was counted only a few times. The chain recombines TRBV5-1 with TRBJ2-3, with 8 nucleotides matching TRBD1. This CDR3 has 18 residues. Germline assignment: CDR1 SGHRS and CDR2 YFSETQ. After removal of 4 bases from V and 0 bases from J, the junction contained 13 bases not matched to a gene. The CDR3 sequence: CASSRGQGRFTSTDTQYF. CDR3 nucleotide sequence: TGCGCCAGCAGCCGTGGACAGGGACGCTTCACGAGCACAGATACGCAGTATTTT.

This clonotype has a single count. A much larger clone lies one base from this, so it may be a read error. V is TRBV29-1 and J is TRBJ2-5; D is undetermined. Trimming took 6 bases from V and 5 from J, leaving 16 bases between them. The CDR3 sequence is 13 residues long. Germline-derived CDR1 and CDR2 are SQVTM and ANQGSEA. In DNA form, the CDR3 reads TGCAGCGTAGTCGGCCCCCTCGGGGAGACCCAGTACTTC. Protein product: CSVVGPLGETQYF.

This clonotype was counted between two and nine times. The rearrangement uses TRBV29-1 and TRBJ2-3; no reliable D call. V dropped 1 base and J dropped 4 bases, with 12 bases sitting between them. This CDR3 is 14 amino acids long. Per germline, CDR1 SQVTM and CDR2 ANQGSEA. Here the CDR3 reads CSVEVVLKADTQYF. CDR3 DNA sequence: TGCAGCGTTGAAGTAGTACTAAAAGCAGATACGCAGTATTTT.

This sequence joins TRBV7-2 and TRBJ2-3; the match to TRBD2 covers 8 bases. V shed 5 bases, J shed 4 bases, and the junction held 11 bases outside the gene matches. The CDR3 extends over 16 amino acids. Germline V CDR1 and CDR2: SGHTA, FQGNSA. The CDR3 bases are TGTGCCAGCAGCCCAAGCTCCGGGGGGGGGTCAGATACGCAGTATTTT. Amino acids: CASSPSSGGGSDTQYF.

Only a few counts were recorded for this clonotype. The rearrangement links TRBV4-1 to TRBJ2-3; D remains unclear. Trimming took 1 base from V and 4 from J, leaving 6 bases between them. The CDR3 loop spans 13 amino acids. The V gene's germline CDR1 is MGHRA and CDR2 YSYEKL. CDR3 region: CASSQVTADTQYF. The CDR3 DNA sequence: TGCGCCAGCAGCCAAGTAACGGCAGATACGCAGTATTTT.

The rearrangement links TRBV15 to TRBJ2-3; 11 nucleotides align to TRBD2. Germline V gives CDR1 LNHNV, CDR2 YYDKDF (reference sequence). The V and J ends lost 4 bases and 4 bases, in that order; junction bases with no gene match: 4. The CDR3 runs to 15 residues. CDR3 protein: CATSTIAGGADTQYF. As DNA, the CDR3 is TGTGCCACCAGCACCATAGCGGGGGGGGCAGATACGCAGTATTTT.

This clonotype has only a few counts. The chain joins TRBV2 to TRBJ2-7; D may correspond to TRBD1 or TRBD2 (6 bases each). Per the germline V gene, CDR1 is SNHLY and CDR2 is FYNNEI. The CDR3 has 14 residues. Trimming took off 4 bases at V and 0 bases at J, with 10 bases between the two ends. The DNA of the CDR3 is TGTGCCAGCAGTGGTTGGGGGGCCTCCTACGAGCAGTACTTC. Translated, it gives CASSGWGASYEQYF.

The chain recombines TRBV9 with TRBJ1-6, with D unclear. V was trimmed by 0 bases and J by 0 bases, leaving 10 bases between them. Germline-derived CDR1 and CDR2 are SGDLS and YYNGEE. The CDR3 is made up of 17 amino acids. CDR3 coding DNA: TGTGCCAGCAGCGTAGAGGCGGGCAGCTCCTATAATTCACCCCTCCACTTT. Translation: CASSVEAGSSYNSPLHF.

V is TRBV5-4 and J is TRBJ1-6; no reliable D call. This CDR3 region has 15 residues. Germline V gives CDR1 SGHNT, CDR2 YYREEE (reference sequence). V lost 5 bases and J lost 7, with 16 bases in between. CDR3 in DNA: TGTGCCAGCAGACCCACCCGGGGATCCAATTCACCCCTCCACTTT. It is translated as CASRPTRGSNSPLHF.

Worth noting for this clonotype: At one of its ends the junction is not consistent with the germline gene, which may arise from a read error. V and J are TRBV20-1 and TRBJ2-7; the D is unclear. Germline V gives CDR1 DFQATT, CDR2 SNEGSKA (reference sequence). The CDR3 spans 14 residues. The CDR3 sequence is CSAPRYQSSYEQSF. The CDR3 bases are TGCAGTGCGCCAAGATATCAAAGCTCCTACGAGCAGTCCTTC.

This chain connects TRBV24-1 to TRBJ2-1, with 7 bases lining up with TRBD2. Unmatched junction bases numbered 14, after V lost 3 bases and J lost 7 bases. The CDR3 is 17 residues long. The germline CDR1 and CDR2 sequences are KGHDR and SFDVKD. CDR3 bases: TGTGCCACCAGTGATCGCGGGAGCGGGTTACTTAAGAATGAGCAGTTCTTC. Its translation: CATSDRGSGLLKNEQFF.

The gene calls are TRBV2 and TRBJ2-3, with 7 bases aligning to TRBD1. Per the germline V gene, CDR1 is SNHLY and CDR2 is FYNNEI. Germline trimming cut 6 bases from V and 4 bases from J; bases unmatched to any gene: 13. The CDR3 spans 16 residues. CDR3 region: CASRVYRDSLPDTQYF. Written as DNA, the CDR3 is TGTGCCAGCAGGGTCTACCGGGACAGCCTCCCAGATACGCAGTATTTT.

The gene calls are TRBV6-2 or TRBV6-3 and TRBJ2-3; D gene ambiguous. Germline CDR1 MNHEY, CDR2 SVGEGT. V gave up 7 bases and J gave up 2 bases, with 19 bases separating them. This CDR3 is built from 16 residues. CDR3 protein: CASTQSWVYPTDTQYF. The CDR3 region has the DNA TGTGCCAGCACCCAGAGCTGGGTTTATCCCACAGATACGCAGTATTTT.

This chain connects TRBV7-2 to TRBJ2-1; D not resolved. Germline CDR1 reads SGHTA; CDR2 reads FQGNSA. V lost 2 bases to trimming and J lost 5 bases, with 19 bases between them. The CDR3 length is 17 residues. The CDR3 sequence is CASSLLSVTGGHNEQFF. Written as DNA, the CDR3 is TGTGCCAGCAGCTTACTCAGTGTTACGGGTGGACACAATGAGCAGTTCTTC.

The genes are TRBV4-1 and TRBJ2-7, with a tentative D call TRBD2 (6 bases). The CDR3 extends over 13 amino acids. Germline-derived CDR1 and CDR2 are MGHRA and YSYEKL. With 2 bases removed from V and 4 bases from J, the gap between germline ends came to 9 bases. The CDR3: CASSQSDYYEQYF. The CDR3 DNA reads as TGCGCCAGCAGCCAATCGGACTATTACGAGCAGTACTTC.

In this sample, this clonotype turned up a few times. This chain connects TRBV2 to TRBJ2-7; D might be TRBD1 or TRBD2, each matching 6 bases. V dropped 3 bases and J dropped 3 bases, with 18 bases sitting between them. The CDR3 consists of 16 residues. CDR1 and CDR2 from the germline V gene are SNHLY and FYNNEI. The CDR3 reads CASSEEVGGAVYEQYF. The CDR3 nucleotides read TGTGCCAGCAGTGAGGAGGTGGGGGGCGCAGTCTACGAGCAGTACTTC.